These T cell receptor beta chains were read from a single sample in a study of blood T cell repertoires in COVID-19. Assay: immunoSEQ multiplex PCR; the TCRdb copy retains only in-frame clones and omits some. The data show more than 70,000 clones, 80% seen once. The material sequenced was peripheral blood. Every receptor here comes from a woman between 65 and 79 years old with acute or convalescent COVID-19. CDR3s leave out the opening cysteine and the closing phenylalanine or tryptophan.

TRBJ2-1,TRBV2,ASRERTSSYNEQF
TRBJ2-7,TRBV2,ASSEALTGYEQY
TRBJ2-3,TRBV6-2/TRBV6-3,ASSYSRGGAWDTQY
TRBJ1-4,TRBV4-1,ASSRQLYEKLF
TRBJ2-2,TRBV5-4,ASSSGQGTGELF
TRBJ2-5,TRBV5-1,ASSPWGGATQETQY
TRBJ1-3,TRBV10-3,AITGGNTIY
TRBJ1-2,TRBV7-8,ASSPHMAYGYT
TRBJ2-3,TRBV3-1/TRBV3-2,ASSPLAGAGTDTQY
TRBJ2-1,TRBV3-1/TRBV3-2,ASSLLQGYEQF
TRBJ2-5,TRBV2,ASTGQGPEGTQY
TRBJ1-6,TRBV6-2/TRBV6-3,ASSYSTGFSPLH
TRBJ2-7,TRBV7-6,ASSPQGAVTYEQY
TRBJ2-1,TRBV5-1,ASSFIAGSGEQF
TRBJ1-2,TRBV28,ASKGGSVYGYT
TRBJ2-1,TRBV2,ASSERRGGRAEQF
TRBJ2-1,TRBV4-3,ASSRTSGASYNEQF
TRBJ2-3,TRBV5-1,ASRPRGLAGTDTQY
TRBJ1-6,TRBV10-3,AISEQQGASYNSPLH
TRBJ2-7,TRBV28,ASASQGLIYEQY
TRBJ2-1,TRBV6-5,ASSSTSGGPYNEQF
TRBJ1-5,TRBV7-6,ASSLGDRGDQPQH
TRBJ2-1,TRBV11-2,ASSFGSGNEQF
TRBJ1-5,TRBV5-5,ASSLRGLSNQPQH
TRBJ1-1,TRBV2,ASMLTGLNTEAF
TRBJ1-5,TRBV28,ASSLIDQPQH
TRBJ2-1,TRBV11-2,ASSLGWGQGASGEQF
TRBJ2-2,TRBV12-3/TRBV12-4,ASRRSIGELF
TRBJ1-1,TRBV30,AWSRGRVQKNTEAF
TRBJ1-1,TRBV5-5,ASSDQTGKNTEAF
TRBJ2-1,TRBV10-1,ASSDQSSSYNEQF
TRBJ2-1,TRBV5-4,ASSKTGFEQF
TRBJ2-1,TRBV6-7,ASSYPGNLNNEQF
TRBJ2-7,TRBV30,AWTAGAYDEQY
TRBJ2-2,TRBV10-3,ASNEFSGELF
TRBJ2-1,TRBV7-2,ASRTGSGGSYNEQF
TRBJ2-2,TRBV12-2,ASERERNTGELF
TRBJ2-7,TRBV6-2/TRBV6-3,ASSYSNYEQY
TRBJ2-1,TRBV9,ASSAGQGYNNEQF
TRBJ1-3,TRBV5-4,ASRDGRTGGFGNTIY
TRBJ1-1,TRBV10-3,AIRSETGFTEAF
TRBJ2-1,TRBV29-1,SVVGTVGQGQF